The clone carrying this T cell receptor beta chain was counted once. What it recognizes is unknown. A read error is possible here, since a much larger clone lies one base away. TCRdb redid the calling of the reads with MiXCR, one entry per CDR3 protein. The sample lists roughly 160,000 distinct CDR3 sequences, about 20% seen once, with 25% in the top ten. This entry belongs to a study of T cell repertoires in cytomegalovirus infection. Study overall: Use of recently identified HLA-C-restricted and well-studied HLA-B-restricted CMV epitopes was part of the study. Public TCR beta signatures marked donors with CMV infection and the matching HLA. Study outcomes and limitations: In two of eight donors, the top clonotype was HLA-C-restricted CMV-specific. The cumulative frequency of public TCR beta families identified carriers of CMV plus the relevant HLA.

The CDR3 is 13 amino acids. Germline assignment: CDR1 MNHEY and CDR2 SVGEGT. This TCR was sampled from a human donor in good health (CMV status not recorded). Some clones in this sample may be carry-over from other donors' samples. Here the sequenced sample was CD8+ T cells from cultured PBMCs, taken from culture after CMV antigen stimulation. This rearrangement joins TRBV6-2 or TRBV6-3 to TRBJ1-1, with 7 positions matching TRBD1. CDR3 bases: TGTGACAGCAGTTTGAACAGGGGTACTGAAGCTTTCTTT. Its translation: CDSSLNRGTEAFF.